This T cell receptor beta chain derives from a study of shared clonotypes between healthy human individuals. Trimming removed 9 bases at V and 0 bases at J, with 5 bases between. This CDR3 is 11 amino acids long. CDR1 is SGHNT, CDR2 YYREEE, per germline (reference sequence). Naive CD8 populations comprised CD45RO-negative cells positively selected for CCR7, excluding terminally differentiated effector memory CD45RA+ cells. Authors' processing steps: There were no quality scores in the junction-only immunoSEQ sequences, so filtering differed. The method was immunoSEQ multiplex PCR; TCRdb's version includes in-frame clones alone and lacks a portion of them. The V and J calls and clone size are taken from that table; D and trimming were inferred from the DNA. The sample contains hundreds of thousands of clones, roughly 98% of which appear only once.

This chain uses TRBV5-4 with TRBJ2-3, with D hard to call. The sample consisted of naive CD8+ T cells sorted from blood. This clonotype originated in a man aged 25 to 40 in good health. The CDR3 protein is CATGSTDTQYF. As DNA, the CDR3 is TGTGCCACCGGTAGCACAGATACGCAGTATTTT.